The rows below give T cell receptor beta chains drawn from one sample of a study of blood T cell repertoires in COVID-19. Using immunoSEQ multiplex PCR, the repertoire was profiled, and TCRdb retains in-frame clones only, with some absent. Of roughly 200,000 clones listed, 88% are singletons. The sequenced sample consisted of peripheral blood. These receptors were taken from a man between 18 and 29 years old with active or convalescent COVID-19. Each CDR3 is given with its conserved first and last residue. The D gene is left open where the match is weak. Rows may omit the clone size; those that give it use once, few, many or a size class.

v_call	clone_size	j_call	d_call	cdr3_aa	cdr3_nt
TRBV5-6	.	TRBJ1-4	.	CASSGRKGATNEKLFF	TGTGCCAGCAGCGGGAGAAAGGGGGCAACTAATGAAAAACTGTTTTTT
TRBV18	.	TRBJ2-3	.	CASSSNPGQSTDTQYF	TGTGCCAGCTCATCTAACCCGGGACAATCCACAGATACGCAGTATTTT
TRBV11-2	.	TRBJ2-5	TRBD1	CASSQGAVYETQYF	TGTGCCAGCAGCCAGGGGGCGGTATATGAGACCCAGTACTTC
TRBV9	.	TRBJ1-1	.	CASSARDITPTEAFF	TGTGCCAGCAGCGCCAGAGACATTACCCCCACTGAAGCTTTCTTT
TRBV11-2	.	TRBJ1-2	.	CASSLDVSRGGGYTF	TGTGCCAGCAGCTTAGACGTCAGCCGGGGGGGTGGCTACACCTTC
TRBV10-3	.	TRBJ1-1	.	CAIRIQENTEAFF	TGTGCCATCAGGATACAGGAGAACACTGAAGCTTTCTTT
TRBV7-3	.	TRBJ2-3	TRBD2	CASSLTGGSTDTQYF	TGTGCCAGCAGCTTAACGGGGGGGAGCACAGATACGCAGTATTTT
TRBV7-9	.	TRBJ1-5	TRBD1	CASSPGQGNQPQHF	TGTGCCAGCAGCCCGGGACAGGGCAATCAGCCCCAGCATTTT
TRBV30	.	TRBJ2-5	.	CAWSVPGTQYF	TGTGCCTGGAGTGTACCAGGGACCCAGTACTTC
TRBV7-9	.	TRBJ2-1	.	CASSPSETYNEQFF	TGTGCCAGCAGCCCTAGCGAGACCTACAATGAGCAGTTCTTC
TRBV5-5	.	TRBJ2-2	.	CASSLSSGRELFF	TGTGCCAGCAGCTTGTCCTCAGGGCGGGAGCTGTTTTTT
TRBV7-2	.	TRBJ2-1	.	CASSLESSRNEQFF	TGTGCCAGCAGCTTAGAATCTAGTAGGAATGAGCAGTTCTTC
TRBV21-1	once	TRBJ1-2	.	CASSNKVRVSDGYTF	TGTGCCAGCAGCAACAAGGTCAGGGTTTCCGATGGCTACACCTTC
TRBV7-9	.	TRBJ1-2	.	CASTSTRDIDNYGYTF	TGTGCCAGCACCTCAACCCGGGACATAGATAACTATGGCTACACCTTC
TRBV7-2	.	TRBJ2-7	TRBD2	CASSLQSGGAVANEQYF	TGTGCCAGCAGCTTACAAAGCGGGGGGGCCGTCGCCAACGAGCAGTACTTC
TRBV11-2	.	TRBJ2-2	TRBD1	CASSVTGGGGAGELFF	TGTGCCAGCAGCGTGACAGGGGGAGGCGGCGCCGGGGAGCTGTTTTTT
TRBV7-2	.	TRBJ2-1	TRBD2	CASSLRTSGRVGEQFF	TGTGCCAGCAGCTTACGGACTAGCGGGAGGGTAGGTGAGCAGTTCTTC
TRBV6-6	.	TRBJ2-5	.	CASSYGGQETQYF	TGTGCCAGCAGTTACGGGGGGCAAGAGACCCAGTACTTC
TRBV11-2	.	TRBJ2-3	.	CASSFGGGPTDTQYF	TGTGCCAGCAGCTTTGGGGGGGGGCCCACAGATACGCAGTATTTT
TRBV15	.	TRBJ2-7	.	CATSRALSYEQYF	TGTGCCACCAGCAGAGCATTGTCCTACGAGCAGTACTTC
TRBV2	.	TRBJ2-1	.	CARKGLAEEGLF	TGTGCCAGAAAAGGTTTAGCGGAAGAAGGGCTCTTC
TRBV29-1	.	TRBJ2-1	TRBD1	CSVEGTGSNEQFF	TGCAGCGTTGAGGGGACAGGGTCAAATGAGCAGTTCTTC
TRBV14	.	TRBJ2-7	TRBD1	CASSRPGQGIYEQYF	TGTGCCAGCAGCCGACCGGGACAGGGAATCTACGAGCAGTACTTC
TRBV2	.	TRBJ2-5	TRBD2	CANVGTSGRRETQYF	TGTGCCAACGTCGGGACTAGCGGGAGGAGGGAGACCCAGTACTTC
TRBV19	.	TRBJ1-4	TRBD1	CASRRTGINEKLFF	TGTGCCAGTAGGAGGACAGGGATTAATGAAAAACTGTTTTTT
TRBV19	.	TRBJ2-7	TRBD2	CASRPTSESSYEQYF	TGTGCCAGTAGACCGACTAGCGAGAGCTCCTACGAGCAGTACTTC
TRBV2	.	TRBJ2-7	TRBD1	CATSGTGDYEQYF	TGTGCCACAAGCGGGACAGGGGACTACGAGCAGTACTTC
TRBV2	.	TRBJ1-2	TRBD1	CASSRNWDRGGDDGYTF	TGTGCCAGCAGCCGCAATTGGGACAGGGGAGGTGATGACGGCTACACCTTC
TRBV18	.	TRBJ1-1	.	CASSATENTEAFF	TGTGCCAGCTCAGCGACAGAGAACACTGAAGCTTTCTTT
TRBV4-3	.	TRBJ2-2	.	CASSQVSVYGNTGELFF	TGCGCCAGCAGCCAAGTGTCGGTATACGGGAACACCGGGGAGCTGTTTTTT
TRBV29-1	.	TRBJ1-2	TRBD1	CSVGGTGRYGYTF	TGCAGCGTGGGGGGGACAGGGCGGTATGGCTACACCTTC
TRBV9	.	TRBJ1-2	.	CASSVEQGYGYTF	TGTGCCAGCAGCGTAGAACAGGGTTATGGCTACACCTTC
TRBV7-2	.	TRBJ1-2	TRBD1	CASSSGTGGGYTF	TGTGCCAGCAGCTCCGGGACAGGAGGAGGCTACACCTTC
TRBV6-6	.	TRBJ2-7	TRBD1	CASSDYSGGLNEQYF	TGTGCCAGCAGTGACTACTCAGGGGGCCTGAACGAGCAGTACTTC
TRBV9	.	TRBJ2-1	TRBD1	CASSVVQGAYNEQFF	TGTGCCAGCAGCGTAGTACAGGGGGCTTACAATGAGCAGTTCTTC
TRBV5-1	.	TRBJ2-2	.	CASSLGGTGSVTGELFF	TGCGCCAGCAGCTTGGGCGGAACAGGGAGCGTCACCGGGGAGCTGTTTTTT
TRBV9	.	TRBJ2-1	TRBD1	CASSRQGQGGGDEQFF	TGTGCCAGCAGCAGACAGGGACAGGGAGGTGGCGATGAGCAGTTCTTC
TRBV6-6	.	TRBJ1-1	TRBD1	CASSSQQGELSEAFF	TGTGCCAGCAGCTCACAACAGGGGGAATTATCTGAAGCTTTCTTT
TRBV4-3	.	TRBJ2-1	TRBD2	CASSHRGTSGQQFF	TGCGCCAGCAGCCACAGGGGGACTAGCGGCCAGCAGTTCTTC
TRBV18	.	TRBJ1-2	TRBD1	CASSQQGDSYGYTF	TGTGCCAGCTCGCAGCAGGGGGATAGCTATGGCTACACCTTC